This T cell receptor beta chain came from a study of blood T cell repertoires in COVID-19 (TCRdb year 2020). General notes on the study: Samples from collaborators originated in the United States, Italy and Spain and spanned both the acute and convalescent phases of COVID-19. The material from the prospective study consisted of cDNA or gDNA derived from T cells, B-cell-depleted T cells, or PBMCs. Subjects who had been exposed to COVID-19, were actively infected with it, or had recovered from it provided the deeply sampled blood TCRbeta repertoires that made up the dataset. The repertoires were released in a freely available public database meant as a resource for research on the immune response to SARS-CoV-2. The samples were drawn from the first 160 participants of the ongoing ImmuneRACE study and from 950 to 1,500 subjects provided by 6 global collaborators. Sample metadata almost always included a de-identified subject ID, COVID-19 status, age in years and sex. Where available, HLA class I and class II types were obtained from metadata supplied by the sample provider rather than from assay-based typing.

The collaborating institutions used their own protocols to collect whole blood in K2EDTA tubes. For TCRbeta analysis, collaborators shipped samples in one of three forms: frozen whole blood, isolated PBMCs, or DNA extracted from either of those sample types. The germline V and J ends show losses of 0 bases and 6 bases respectively, and no gene match explains 4 bases of the junction. CDR1 and CDR2 are read off the germline V gene as SGHRS and YFSETQ. Measured from the cysteine to the phenylalanine, the CDR3 is 14 residues long. Solely the CDR3 DNA is kept, with 42 bases framed from the first base. Results the study describes overall, beyond this receptor: The amount of clinical and demographic metadata varied by source and participant and was provided uncurated.

TCRbeta CDR3 regions were amplified from genomic DNA by means of the immunoSEQ Assay, a bias-controlled multiplex PCR. The source study handled its data this way. Nucleated cell counts per sample were estimated from amplification of reference gene primers within the assay. Sequence reads were collapsed and filtered to measure the absolute abundance of every unique TCRbeta CDR3 rearrangement. For each sample, productive Simpson clonality was calculated by taking the square root of Simpson's diversity index across productive rearrangements. The table comes from immuneACCESS by way of TCRdb, which keeps in-frame sequences with V and J called. Part of the clones is missing from these tables; in studies checked, under half for an unresolved V gene and the rest for unknown reasons. For V, J and clone size, that table is used; D and trimming come from the DNA. Counted in this sample were approximately 89,000 clones; just under 85% of them appeared once. The ten largest clones represent about 11% of the sample.

Notes on this clone: Which antigen it targets is not known. There are no base qualities to consult, and no much larger clone falls within one base. The sample contains more than one DNA sequence encoding this CDR3.

The source is a woman in her 70s with active or convalescent COVID-19. The rearranged segments are TRBV5-1 and TRBJ2-3, with TRBD2 matching 7 junction bases. Sequencing input: peripheral blood. The nucleotides are TGCGCCAGCAGCTTGGGACTAGCAGGCGATACGCAGTATTTT. Its translation reads: CASSLGLAGDTQYF.